This entry describes one T cell receptor (beta chain). This sample is drawn from a study of blood T cell repertoires in COVID-19. The germline V gene encodes CDR1 MDHEN and CDR2 SYDVKM. The trim removed 4 bases at V and 5 bases at J, leaving 6 bases unmatched. This CDR3 has 16 residues. Sequencing was performed with immunoSEQ multiplex PCR; in TCRdb, only in-frame clones are kept and a portion is missing. Of approximately 61,000 clones listed, around 83% are singletons. Input material: peripheral blood. This receptor was taken from a man in his forties or fifties with COVID-19, enrolled during active disease. The chain combines TRBV28 with TRBJ2-7; 15 nucleotides line up with TRBD2. The CDR3 DNA sequence: TGTGCCAGCAGTTCTGGACTAGCGGGAGGGCAGGACGAGCAGTACTTC. Translated, it gives CASSSGLAGGQDEQYF. Using reference TRBV28 and TRBJ2-7 for the parts outside the CDR3, the full variable domain is DVKVTQSSRYLVKRTGEKVFLECVQDMDHENMFWYRQDPGLGLRLIYFSYDVKMKEKGDIPEGYSVSREKKERFSLILESASTNQTSMYLCASSSGLAGGQDEQYFGPGTRLTVT.